Listed here is a single TCR beta chain. Its specificity is unknown. This entry comes from a study of cytomegalovirus exposure and HLA in healthy donors. Study findings and constraints: Later on, an analysis tied 18,000 or so TCR beta sequences to HLA alleles at 0.05 false discovery rate. Listed as cytomegalovirus-associated were 164 TCR beta chains. Rare TCR sequences predominated, though certain public TCRs were found in many donors.

Germline assignment: CDR1 SGDLS and CDR2 YYNGEE. The CDR3 runs to 15 residues. V was trimmed by 1 base and J by 4 bases, leaving 11 bases between them. 13 Jbeta primers and 60 Vbeta primers were used for the PCR. Only in-frame clones appear in the TCRdb table, and some are missing; sequencing was by immunoSEQ multiplex PCR. The sample contains about 240,000 clones, approximately 80% of which appear only once. The sequence came from a woman aged 55-70 years in good health and CMV-seropositive. Input material: PBMCs. J is TRBJ2-2 and V is TRBV9; tentatively, D is TRBD2 (7 bases). The CDR3 bases are TGTGCCAGCAGCGTACGGGGGGCCGCCACCGGGGAGCTGTTTTTT. Translation: CASSVRGAATGELFF.